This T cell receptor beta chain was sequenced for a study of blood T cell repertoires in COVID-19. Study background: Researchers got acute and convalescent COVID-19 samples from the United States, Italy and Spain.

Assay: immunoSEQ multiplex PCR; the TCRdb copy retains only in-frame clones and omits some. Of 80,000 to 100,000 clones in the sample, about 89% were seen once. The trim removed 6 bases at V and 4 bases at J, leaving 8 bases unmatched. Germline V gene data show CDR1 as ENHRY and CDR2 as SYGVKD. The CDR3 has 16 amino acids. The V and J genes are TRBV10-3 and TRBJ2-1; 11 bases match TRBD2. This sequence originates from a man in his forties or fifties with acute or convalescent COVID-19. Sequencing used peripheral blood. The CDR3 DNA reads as TGTGCCATCAGGCCACTAGCGGGAGTAGGTTACAATGAGCAGTTCTTC. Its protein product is CAIRPLAGVGYNEQFF.